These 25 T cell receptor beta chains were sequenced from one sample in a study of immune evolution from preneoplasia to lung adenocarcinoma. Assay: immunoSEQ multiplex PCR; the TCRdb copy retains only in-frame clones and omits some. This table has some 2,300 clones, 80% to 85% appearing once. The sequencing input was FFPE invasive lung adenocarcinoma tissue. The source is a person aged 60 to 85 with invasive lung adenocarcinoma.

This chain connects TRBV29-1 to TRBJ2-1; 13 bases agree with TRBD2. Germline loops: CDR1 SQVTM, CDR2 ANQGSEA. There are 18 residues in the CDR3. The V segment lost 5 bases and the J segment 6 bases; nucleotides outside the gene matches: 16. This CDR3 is CSVSGKLAGGALGNEQFF. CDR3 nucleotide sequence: TGCAGCGTTTCTGGAAAACTAGCGGGGGGGGCCCTCGGCAATGAGCAGTTCTTC.

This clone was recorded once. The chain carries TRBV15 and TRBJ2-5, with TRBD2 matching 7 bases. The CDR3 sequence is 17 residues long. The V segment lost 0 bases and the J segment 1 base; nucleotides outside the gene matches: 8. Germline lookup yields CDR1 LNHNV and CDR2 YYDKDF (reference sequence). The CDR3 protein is CATSRDRASGTQETQYF. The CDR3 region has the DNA TGTGCCACCAGCAGAGATCGGGCTAGCGGCACCCAAGAGACCCAGTACTTC.

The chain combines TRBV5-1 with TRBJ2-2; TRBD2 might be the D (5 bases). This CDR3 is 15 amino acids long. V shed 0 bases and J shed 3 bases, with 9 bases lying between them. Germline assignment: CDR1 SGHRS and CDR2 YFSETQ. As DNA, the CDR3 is TGCGCCAGCAGCTTGGGAGGGAGCTACACCGGGGAGCTGTTTTTT. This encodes CASSLGGSYTGELFF. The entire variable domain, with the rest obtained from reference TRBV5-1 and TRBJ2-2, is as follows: KAGVTQTPRYLIKTRGQQVTLSCSPISGHRSVSWYQQTPGQGLQFLFEYFSETQRNKGNFPGRFSGRQFSNSRSEMNVSTLELGDSALYLCASSLGGSYTGELFFGEGSRLTVL.

The CDR3 protein is CASSLGGENYGYTF. DNA of the CDR3: TGCGCCAGCAGCTTGGGAGGAGAAAACTATGGCTACACCTTC. The chain has TRBV5-1 and TRBJ1-2; D is unclear. Germline V gene sequence: CDR1 SGHRS, CDR2 YFSETQ. The CDR3 has 14 residues. The ends were cut back, 0 bases at V and 2 bases at J, with 8 bases in the middle.

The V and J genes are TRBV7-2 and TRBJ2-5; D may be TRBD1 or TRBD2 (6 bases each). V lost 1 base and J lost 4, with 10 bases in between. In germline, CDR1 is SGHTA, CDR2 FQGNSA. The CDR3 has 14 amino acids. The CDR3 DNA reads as TGTGCCAGCAGCTTAGGGGGGGCAGGAGAGACCCAGTACTTC. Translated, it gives CASSLGGAGETQYF.

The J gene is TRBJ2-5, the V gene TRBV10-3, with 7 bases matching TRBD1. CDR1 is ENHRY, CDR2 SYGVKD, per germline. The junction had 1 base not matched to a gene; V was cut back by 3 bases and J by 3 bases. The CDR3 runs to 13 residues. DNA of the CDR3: TGTGCCATCAGTGAAGACAGGGAAGAGACCCAGTACTTC. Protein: CAISEDREETQYF.

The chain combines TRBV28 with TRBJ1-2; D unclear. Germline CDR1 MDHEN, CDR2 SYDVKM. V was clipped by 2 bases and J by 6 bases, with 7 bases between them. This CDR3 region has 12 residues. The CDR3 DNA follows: TGTGCCAGCAGTTTAAAAGGGAATGGCTACACCTTC. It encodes CASSLKGNGYTF.

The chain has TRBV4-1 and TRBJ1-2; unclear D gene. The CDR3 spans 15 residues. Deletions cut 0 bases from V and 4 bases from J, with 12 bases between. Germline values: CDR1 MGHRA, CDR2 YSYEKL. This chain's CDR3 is CASSQDGVSGYGYTF. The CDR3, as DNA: TGCGCCAGCAGCCAAGATGGGGTTTCCGGCTATGGCTACACCTTC.

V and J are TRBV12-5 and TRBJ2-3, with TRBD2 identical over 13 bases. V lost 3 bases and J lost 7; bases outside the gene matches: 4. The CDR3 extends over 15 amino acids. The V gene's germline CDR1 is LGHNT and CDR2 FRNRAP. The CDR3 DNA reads TGTGCTAGTGGTTTCGGGACTAGCGGGGATTATACGCAGTATTTT. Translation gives CASGFGTSGDYTQYF.

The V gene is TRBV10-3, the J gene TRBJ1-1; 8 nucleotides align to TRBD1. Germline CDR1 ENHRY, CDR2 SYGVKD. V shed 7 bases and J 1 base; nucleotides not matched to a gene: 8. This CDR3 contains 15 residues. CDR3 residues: CAIKASGGANTEAFF. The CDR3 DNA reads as TGTGCCATCAAGGCATCAGGGGGCGCGAACACTGAAGCTTTCTTT.

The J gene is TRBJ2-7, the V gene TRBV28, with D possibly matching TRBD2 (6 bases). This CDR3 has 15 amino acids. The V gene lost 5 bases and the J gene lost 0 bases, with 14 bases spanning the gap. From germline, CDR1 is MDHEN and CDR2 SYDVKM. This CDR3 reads CASSPGGSTSYEQYF. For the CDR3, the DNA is TGTGCCAGCAGTCCCGGGGGATCGACCTCCTACGAGCAGTACTTC.

CDR3 DNA: TGTGCCAGCAGCTTACACGGAGGCACTGAAGCTTTCTTT. This encodes CASSLHGGTEAFF. The chain joins TRBV7-9 to TRBJ1-1; no clear D gene. Trimming removed 2 bases from V and 4 bases from J, with 8 bases in between. Germline V gene lookup returns CDR1 SEHNR and CDR2 FQNEAQ (reference sequence). This CDR3 has 13 residues. Supplemented by reference TRBV7-9 and TRBJ1-1, the full variable domain reads DTGVSQNPRHKITKRGQNVTFRCDPISEHNRLYWYRQTLGQGPEFLTYFQNEAQLEKSRLLSDRFSAERPKGSFSTLEIQRTEQGDSAMYLCASSLHGGTEAFFGQGTRLTVV.

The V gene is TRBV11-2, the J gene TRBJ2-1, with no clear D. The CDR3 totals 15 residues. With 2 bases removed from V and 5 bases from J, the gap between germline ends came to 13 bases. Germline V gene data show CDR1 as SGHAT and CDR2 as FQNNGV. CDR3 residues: CASSLSAGFNNEQFF. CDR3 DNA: TGTGCCAGCAGCTTATCGGCCGGCTTTAACAATGAGCAGTTCTTC. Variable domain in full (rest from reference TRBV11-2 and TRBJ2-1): EAGVAQSPRYKIIEKRQSVAFWCNPISGHATLYWYQQILGQGPKLLIQFQNNGVVDDSQLPKDRFSAERLKGVDSTLKIQPAKLEDSAVYLCASSLSAGFNNEQFFGPGTRLTVL.

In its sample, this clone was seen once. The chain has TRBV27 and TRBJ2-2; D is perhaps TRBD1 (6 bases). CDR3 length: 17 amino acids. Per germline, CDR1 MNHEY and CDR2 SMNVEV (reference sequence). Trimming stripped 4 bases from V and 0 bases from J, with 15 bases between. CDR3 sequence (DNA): TGTGCCAGCAGTTGGGCCTCTCGACAGGCGAACACCGGGGAGCTGTTTTTT. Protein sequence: CASSWASRQANTGELFF.

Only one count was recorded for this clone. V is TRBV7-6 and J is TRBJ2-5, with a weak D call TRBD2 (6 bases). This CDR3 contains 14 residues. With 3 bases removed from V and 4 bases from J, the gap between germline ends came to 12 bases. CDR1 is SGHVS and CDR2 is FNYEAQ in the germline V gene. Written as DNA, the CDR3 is TGTGCCAGCAGCTTTGGTAGGGAGGCAGAGACCCAGTACTTC. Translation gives CASSFGREAETQYF.

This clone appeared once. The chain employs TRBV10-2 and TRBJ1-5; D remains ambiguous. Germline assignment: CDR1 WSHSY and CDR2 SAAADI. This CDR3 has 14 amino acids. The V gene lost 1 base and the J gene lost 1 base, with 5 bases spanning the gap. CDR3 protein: CASSELGSNQPQHF. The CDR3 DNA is TGCGCCAGCAGTGAGTTGGGGAGCAATCAGCCCCAGCATTTT.

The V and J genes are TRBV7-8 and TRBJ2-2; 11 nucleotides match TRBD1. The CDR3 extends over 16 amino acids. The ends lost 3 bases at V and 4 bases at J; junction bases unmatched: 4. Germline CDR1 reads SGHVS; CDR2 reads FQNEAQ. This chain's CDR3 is CASSFPGTGGTGELFF. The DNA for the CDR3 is TGTGCCAGCAGCTTCCCCGGGACAGGGGGCACCGGGGAGCTGTTTTTT.

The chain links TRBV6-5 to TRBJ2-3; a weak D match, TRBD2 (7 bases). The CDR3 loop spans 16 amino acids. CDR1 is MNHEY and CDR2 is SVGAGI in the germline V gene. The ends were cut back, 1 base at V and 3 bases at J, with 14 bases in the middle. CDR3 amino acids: CASSYYEGGGTDTQYF. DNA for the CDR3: TGTGCCAGCAGTTACTATGAGGGAGGGGGAACAGATACGCAGTATTTT.

The CDR3 DNA sequence: TGTGCCAGCAGCGTAACAGGGCAGGGCCACTATGGCTACACCTTC. Translated, it gives CASSVTGQGHYGYTF. The rearrangement uses TRBV9 and TRBJ1-2, with D maybe TRBD1 (6 bases). Looked up from germline, CDR1 is SGDLS and CDR2 is YYNGEE. The CDR3 has 15 residues. Deletions cut 1 base from V and 3 bases from J, with 13 bases between. Full variable domain (outside the CDR3, taken from reference TRBV9 and TRBJ1-2): DSGVTQTPKHLITATGQRVTLRCSPRSGDLSVYWYQQSLDQGLQFLIQYYNGEERAKGNILERFSAQQFPDLHSELNLSSLELGDSALYFCASSVTGQGHYGYTFGSGTRLTVV.

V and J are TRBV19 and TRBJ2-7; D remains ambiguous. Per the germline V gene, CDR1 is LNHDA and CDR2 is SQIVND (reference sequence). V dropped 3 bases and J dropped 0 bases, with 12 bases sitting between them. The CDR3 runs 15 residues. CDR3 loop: CASSISSGSSYEQYF. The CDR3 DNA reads TGTGCCAGTAGTATCTCTTCAGGCAGCTCCTACGAGCAGTACTTC.

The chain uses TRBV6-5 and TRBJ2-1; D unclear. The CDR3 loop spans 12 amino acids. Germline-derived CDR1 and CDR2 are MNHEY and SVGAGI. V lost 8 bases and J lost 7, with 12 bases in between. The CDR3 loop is CASGSRQNEQFF. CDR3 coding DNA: TGTGCCAGCGGGTCGCGCCAGAATGAGCAGTTCTTC.

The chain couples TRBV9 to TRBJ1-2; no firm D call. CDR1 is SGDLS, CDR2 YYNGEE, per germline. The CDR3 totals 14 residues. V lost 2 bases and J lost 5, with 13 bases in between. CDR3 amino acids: CASSVDDSSYGYTF. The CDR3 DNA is TGTGCCAGCAGCGTGGATGACTCTTCTTATGGCTACACCTTC.

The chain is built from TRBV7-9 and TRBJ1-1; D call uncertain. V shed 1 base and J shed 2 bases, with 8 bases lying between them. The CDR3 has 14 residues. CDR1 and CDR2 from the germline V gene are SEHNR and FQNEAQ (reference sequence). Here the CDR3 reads CASSLVLANTEAFF. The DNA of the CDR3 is TGTGCCAGCAGCTTAGTGCTAGCCAACACTGAAGCTTTCTTT.

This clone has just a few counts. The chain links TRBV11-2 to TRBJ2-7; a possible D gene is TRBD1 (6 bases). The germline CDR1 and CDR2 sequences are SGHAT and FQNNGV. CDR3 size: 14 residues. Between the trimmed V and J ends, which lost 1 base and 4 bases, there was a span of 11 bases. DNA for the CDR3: TGTGCCAGCAGCTTAGGGGGGACACTTTACGAGCAGTACTTC. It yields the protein CASSLGGTLYEQYF.

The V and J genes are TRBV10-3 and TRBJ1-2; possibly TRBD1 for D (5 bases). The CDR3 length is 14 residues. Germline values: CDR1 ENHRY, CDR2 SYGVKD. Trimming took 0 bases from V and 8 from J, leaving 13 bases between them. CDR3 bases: TGTGCCATCAGTGAGTCGGCGGTCAGGGACGGCTACACCTTC. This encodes CAISESAVRDGYTF.